This is a list of T cell receptor beta chains from one sample in a study of blood T cell repertoires in COVID-19. The method was immunoSEQ multiplex PCR; TCRdb's version includes in-frame clones alone and lacks a portion of them. The profile shows 260,000 or so clones, approximately 86% of them singletons. The sequencing input was peripheral blood. The receptors come from a human donor in a cohort sampled during active COVID-19. Both conserved end residues are part of each CDR3. The D gene is left open where the match is weak. For some rows the clone size is stated as once, few or many, or as a class when expanded; others skip it.

D gene	clone size	J gene	V gene	CDR3 DNA	CDR3 protein
.	.	TRBJ2-7	TRBV18	TGTGCCAGCTCACCACCGGCGGGTGAGGGCGAGCAGTACTTC	CASSPPAGEGEQYF
TRBD2	.	TRBJ2-7	TRBV3-1/TRBV3-2	TGTGCCAGCAGCCAATATAAGGGACTAGCGGGAGCGCGGTACGAGCAGTACTTC	CASSQYKGLAGARYEQYF
.	few	TRBJ1-1	TRBV15	TGTGCCACCAGCAGATCCGGACAGAACACTGAAGCTTTCTTT	CATSRSGQNTEAFF
TRBD1	.	TRBJ1-2	TRBV28	TGTGCCAGCAGTTTACCCGGGGACGGGGGACAGGGGAAGAGCTATGGCTACACCTTC	CASSLPGDGGQGKSYGYTF
.	.	TRBJ2-7	TRBV7-2	TGTGCCAGCAGCACTCGACGGGACTACGAGCAGTACTTC	CASSTRRDYEQYF
.	.	TRBJ2-7	TRBV9	TGTGCCAGCAGCACGGCGGAGAGGAGGAGCAGCGAGCAGTACTTC	CASSTAERRSSEQYF
.	.	TRBJ2-2	TRBV7-8	TGTGCCAGCAGCTCCCGGGACAACACGACCGGGGAGCTGTTTTTT	CASSSRDNTTGELFF
.	.	TRBJ1-1	TRBV5-5	TGTGCCAGCAGCTTGGCCGGGGGAGACACTGAAGCTTTCTTT	CASSLAGGDTEAFF
.	.	TRBJ2-5	TRBV7-6	TGTGCCAGCAGCATCGCGGTGGATCTTAATCAAGAGACCCAGTACTTC	CASSIAVDLNQETQYF
TRBD2	.	TRBJ2-5	TRBV5-1	TGCGCCAGCAGCTTGGGCCTAGCGGAGTACCAAGAGACCCAGTACTTC	CASSLGLAEYQETQYF
.	.	TRBJ1-2	TRBV6-5	TGTGCCAGCAGTTCGACAGGACCCTATGGCTACACCTTC	CASSSTGPYGYTF
TRBD2	.	TRBJ2-7	TRBV27	TGTGCCAGCAGTTCGCGGGAGAAGCCGGAGGAGCAGTACTTC	CASSSREKPEEQYF
.	.	TRBJ2-7	TRBV11-2	TGTGCCAGCAGCTCGGACAACTACGAGCAGTACTTC	CASSSDNYEQYF
TRBD2	.	TRBJ2-1	TRBV7-2	TGTGCCAGCAGCTCGAGCGGGGCCACAAATGAGCAGTTCTTC	CASSSSGATNEQFF
TRBD2	.	TRBJ2-7	TRBV29-1	TGCAGCGTTACCCCGGGGGGGGCGGGGGAGCAGTACTTC	CSVTPGGAGEQYF
.	few	TRBJ2-7	TRBV19	TGTGCCAGTAGTAGTGGGCGTGAGGGCCTAGCCGGCGAGCAGTACTTC	CASSSGREGLAGEQYF
TRBD2	.	TRBJ2-1	TRBV5-1	TGCGCCAGCAACAACGTAGCGGGTCCCTCCTACAATGAGCAGTTCTTC	CASNNVAGPSYNEQFF
.	few	TRBJ1-2	TRBV3-1/TRBV3-2	TGTGCCAGCAGCCTCGGGGCTAACTATGGCTACACCTTC	CASSLGANYGYTF
.	.	TRBJ2-7	TRBV5-5	TGTGCCAGCAGCTTGGCTGACAGGCAGTACTTC	CASSLADRQYF
TRBD1	.	TRBJ1-2	TRBV5-4	TGTGCCAGCAGCCTCCGGACAGGGTGGTACCATGGCTACACCTTC	CASSLRTGWYHGYTF
TRBD1	few	TRBJ1-1	TRBV19	TGTGCCAGTAGTCTACAGGGGAGGCCTGAAGCTTTCTTT	CASSLQGRPEAFF
TRBD1	.	TRBJ2-7	TRBV13	TGTGCCAGCAGCCCCCCCCGAGGACAGGGCTACGAGCAGTACTTC	CASSPPRGQGYEQYF